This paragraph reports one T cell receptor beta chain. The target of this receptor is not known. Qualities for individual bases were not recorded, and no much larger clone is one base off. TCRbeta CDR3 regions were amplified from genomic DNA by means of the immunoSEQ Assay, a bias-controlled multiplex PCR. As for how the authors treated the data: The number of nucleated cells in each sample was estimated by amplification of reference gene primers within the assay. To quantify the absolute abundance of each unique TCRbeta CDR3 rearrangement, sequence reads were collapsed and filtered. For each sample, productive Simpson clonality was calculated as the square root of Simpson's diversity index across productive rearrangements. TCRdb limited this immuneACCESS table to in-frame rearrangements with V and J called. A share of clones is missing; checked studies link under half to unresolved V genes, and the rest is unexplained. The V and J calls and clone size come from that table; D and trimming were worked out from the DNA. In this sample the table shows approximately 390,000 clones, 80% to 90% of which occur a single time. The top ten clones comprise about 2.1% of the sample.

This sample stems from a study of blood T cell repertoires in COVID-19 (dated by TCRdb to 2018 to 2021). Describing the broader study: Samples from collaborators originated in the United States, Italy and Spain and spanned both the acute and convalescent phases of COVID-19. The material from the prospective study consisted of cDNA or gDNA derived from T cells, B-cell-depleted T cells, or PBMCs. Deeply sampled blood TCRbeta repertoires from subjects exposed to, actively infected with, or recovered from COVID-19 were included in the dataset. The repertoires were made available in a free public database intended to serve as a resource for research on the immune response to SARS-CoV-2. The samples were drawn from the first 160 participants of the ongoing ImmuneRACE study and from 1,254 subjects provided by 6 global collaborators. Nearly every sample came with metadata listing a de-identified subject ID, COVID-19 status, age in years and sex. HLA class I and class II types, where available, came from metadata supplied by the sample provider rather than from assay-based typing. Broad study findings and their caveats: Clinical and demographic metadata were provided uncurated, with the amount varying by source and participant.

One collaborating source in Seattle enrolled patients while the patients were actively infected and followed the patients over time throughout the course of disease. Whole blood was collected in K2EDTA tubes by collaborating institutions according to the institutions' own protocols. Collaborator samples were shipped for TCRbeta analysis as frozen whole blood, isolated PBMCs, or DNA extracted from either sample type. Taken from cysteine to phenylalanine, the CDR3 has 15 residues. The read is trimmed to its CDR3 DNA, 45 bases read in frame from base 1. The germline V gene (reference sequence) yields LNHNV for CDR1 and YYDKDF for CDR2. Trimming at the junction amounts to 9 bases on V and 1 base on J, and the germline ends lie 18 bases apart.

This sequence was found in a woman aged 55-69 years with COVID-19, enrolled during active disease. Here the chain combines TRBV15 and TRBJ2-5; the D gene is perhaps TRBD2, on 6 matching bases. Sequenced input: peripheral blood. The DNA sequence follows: TGTGCCACGAAACTCGCGGGGCGGGTCCAAGAGACCCAGTACTTC. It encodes CATKLAGRVQETQYF. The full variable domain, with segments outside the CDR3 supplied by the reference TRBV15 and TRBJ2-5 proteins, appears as DAMVIQNPRYQVTQFGKPVTLSCSQTLNHNVMYWYQQKSSQAPKLLFHYYDKDFNNEADTPDNFQSRRPNTSFCFLDIRSPGLGDTAMYLCATKLAGRVQETQYFGPGTRLLVL.